This T cell receptor (beta chain) stems from a study of shared clonotypes between healthy human individuals. Study background: Used for every donor were three CD4 naive, three CD4 memory, two CD8 naive and one CD8 memory plate. Study observations and caveats: What limited the represented genetic and exposure-history diversity was the small number of donors. Rarefaction analysis demonstrated incomplete sorted-subset sequencing notwithstanding large depth.

The assay was immunoSEQ multiplex PCR, and TCRdb's table has in-frame clones only and misses some. The sample lists approximately 320,000 clones, roughly 84% occurring once. About this clone: What it recognizes is unknown.

Germline values: CDR1 WSHSY, CDR2 SAAADI. V lost 7 bases and J lost 5; bases outside the gene matches: 8. The CDR3 has 15 residues. V is TRBV10-2 and J is TRBJ2-5, with 12 bases lining up with TRBD2. The receptor comes from a man aged 18 to 29 in good health. What was sequenced was memory CD8+ T cells sorted from blood. The subset: CD45RO+ cells pooled with CCR7-negative TemRA cells. The CDR3 sequence: CASTSRTSGVETQYF. CDR3 in DNA: TGCGCCAGCACCTCAAGGACTAGCGGGGTTGAGACCCAGTACTTC.